The present TCR beta chain was sequenced within a study of control samples from healthy donors and cancer patients. The CDR3 sequence is 13 residues long. Germline CDR1 and CDR2: LNHDA and SQIVND (reference sequence). Trimming took 4 bases from V and 4 from J, leaving 8 bases between them. Sequencing used immunoSEQ multiplex PCR; TCRdb keeps in-frame clones, though not all of them. This sample carries roughly 83,000 clones, around 82% of them seen once, and the ten largest clones take roughly 9.8%. This sequence was found in a woman aged 55-70 years in good health. The sequencing sample was made of blood. The gene calls are TRBV19 and TRBJ1-5; D gene ambiguous. The CDR3 reads CASSTNLNQPQHF. CDR3 DNA: TGTGCCAGTAGTACCAATTTAAATCAGCCCCAGCATTTT.